A selection of T cell receptor beta chains follows, all from one sample in a study of early T cells in non-severe SARS-CoV-2 infection. MiXCR, applied by TCRdb to the 5' RACE reads, yields one record per CDR3 protein. The sample holds under 85,000 distinct CDR3 sequences, about 10% seen once. The specimen was whole blood. The receptors here all came from an adult who was a healthcare worker with PCR-confirmed SARS-CoV-2 infection or an uninfected control (not recorded which). The CDR3 runs from the conserved cysteine through the conserved F or W. Each record gives: J gene, D gene, V gene, CDR3 length, clone size, CDR3 DNA, CDR3 protein. The D gene is left open where the match is weak. Size values are once, few and many counts, or a class for expanded clones, and some rows have none.

>TRBJ2-3|TRBD2|TRBV10-2|14|few
TGCGCCAGCACGGGAGCGGGGAGCACAGATACGCAGTATTTT
CASTGAGSTDTQYF
>TRBJ2-3|TRBD2|TRBV12-3/TRBV12-4|16|many
TGTGCCAGCAGTCAGGGGACTAGCGGGATGACAGATACGCAGTATTTT
CASSQGTSGMTDTQYF
>TRBJ2-2|TRBD1|TRBV6-6|15|many
TGTGCCAGCAGTTACACAGGGGCGAACACCGGGGAGCTGTTTTTT
CASSYTGANTGELFF
>TRBJ2-1|.|TRBV30|14|.
TGTGCCTTGGCTCTCCGCGATATCTACAATGAGCAGTTCTTC
CALALRDIYNEQFF
>TRBJ2-1|TRBD2|TRBV4-1|17|many
TGCGCCAGCAGCCAGCAAGGGGGACTAGCGGGAGCAGTTGAGCAGTTCTTC
CASSQQGGLAGAVEQFF
>TRBJ1-4|TRBD1|TRBV27|15|.
TGTGCCAGCAGTCAAACCGGGACAGGGAGGGAAAAACTGTTTTTT
CASSQTGTGREKLFF
>TRBJ1-1|.|TRBV5-6|13|few
TGTGCCAGCAGTTTTGCAAGGAACACTGAAGCTTTCTTT
CASSFARNTEAFF
>TRBJ2-1|.|TRBV7-9|18|many
TGTGCCAGCAGCTCAACAGCCCGGGTGGAGCGCTCCTACAATGAGCAGTTCTTC
CASSSTARVERSYNEQFF
>TRBJ1-2|.|TRBV19|15|many
TGTGCCAGTAGCCCCAGGCGGGACCAAGACTATGGCTACACCTTC
CASSPRRDQDYGYTF
>TRBJ2-7|TRBD2|TRBV24-1|15|.
TGTGCCACCAGTCCAGCGGGAGGGGACACCTACGAGCAGTACTTC
CATSPAGGDTYEQYF
>TRBJ2-3|TRBD1|TRBV7-3|12|few
TGTGCCAGCAGTCAACAGGGGCTTACGCAGTATTTT
CASSQQGLTQYF
>TRBJ2-1|TRBD2|TRBV6-6|14|few
TGTGCCAGCAGTTACCTGACTAGCGGCGATGAGCAGTTCTTC
CASSYLTSGDEQFF
>TRBJ1-3|.|TRBV9|15|.
TGTGCCAGCGGAAGCAGGGTACGATCTGGAAACACCATATATTTT
CASGSRVRSGNTIYF
>TRBJ2-2|.|TRBV20-1|13|many
TGCAGTGGGGGCAGTCCGAACACCGGGGAGCTGTTTTTT
CSGGSPNTGELFF
>TRBJ2-7|TRBD1|TRBV18|14|many
TGTGCCAGCTCACCAGGCGGACAGGGGGGGGAGCAGTACTTC
CASSPGGQGGEQYF
>TRBJ1-2|.|TRBV7-9|12|many
TGTGCCAGCAGCTTGGCTAACTATGGCTACACCTTC
CASSLANYGYTF
>TRBJ1-6|TRBD1|TRBV12-3/TRBV12-4|19|many
TGTGCCAGCAGTTTTCTCCTTATCGGGTCCGACAGGGGGAATTCACCCCTCCACTTT
CASSFLLIGSDRGNSPLHF
>TRBJ2-5|.|TRBV10-2|12|many
TGCGCCAGCAACCAAGGGTTGGTGGCCCAGTACTTC
CASNQGLVAQYF
>TRBJ1-4|.|TRBV19|15|few
TGTGCCAGTAGTCGCGCAAGGGCAACTAATGAAAAACTGTTTTTT
CASSRARATNEKLFF
>TRBJ2-3|TRBD2|TRBV11-2|13|few
TGTGCCAGCAGCTTGGCGGGGGAGAATACGCAGTATTTT
CASSLAGENTQYF
>TRBJ2-3|TRBD2|TRBV28|14|.
TGTGCCAGCGGGACGGGGGGGGACACAGATACGCAGTATTTT
CASGTGGDTDTQYF
>TRBJ1-2|TRBD1|TRBV9|14|many
TGTGCCAGCAGCGTAGGACAGGGAAACTATGGCTACACCTTC
CASSVGQGNYGYTF
>TRBJ1-1|.|TRBV29-1|10|.
TGCAGCGTTAGGATAACTGAAGCTTTCTTT
CSVRITEAFF
>TRBJ1-2|.|TRBV29-1|12|few
TGCAGCGCCGGAGACAGAAACTATGGCTACACCTTC
CSAGDRNYGYTF
>TRBJ2-7|.|TRBV20-1|14|.
TGCAGTGCTAGACCCCAACTACCCTCGTCCGAGCAGTACTTC
CSARPQLPSSEQYF
>TRBJ1-1|.|TRBV7-2|13|few
TGTGCCAGCAGCTTAGAGAAGGACACTGAAGCTTTCTTT
CASSLEKDTEAFF
>TRBJ1-6|.|TRBV5-1|14|.
TGCGCCAGCAGCTTGGTTGGGGGATATTCACCCCTCCACTTT
CASSLVGGYSPLHF
>TRBJ2-7|.|TRBV9|14|few
TGTGCCAGCAGCACATGGGACGACTCCTACGAGCAGTACTTC
CASSTWDDSYEQYF